Each of the 27 T cell receptor beta chains below was sequenced from the same sample in a study of T cell responses to AZD1222 COVID-19 vaccine. The method was immunoSEQ multiplex PCR; TCRdb's version includes in-frame clones alone and lacks a portion of them. The data hold under 200,000 clones, with 90% to 95% observed a single time. Sample: peripheral blood, taken 28 days after the second dose of the MenACWY control vaccine. The source is an adult who received the MenACWY meningococcal vaccine as a control.

The J gene is TRBJ2-3, the V gene TRBV7-2, with TRBD2 as a possible D gene (5 bases). V gave up 6 bases and J gave up 6 bases, with 22 bases separating them. The CDR3 is 16 amino acids. The germline CDR1 and CDR2 sequences are SGHTA and FQGNSA. CDR3 sequence (DNA): TGTGCCAGCAGTAGTAGAGAGGGCGCTTTATGGGATACGCAGTATTTT. Protein: CASSSREGALWDTQYF.

The V call is TRBV5-1, the J call TRBJ1-2, with D possibly matching TRBD1 (5 bases). The CDR3 has 14 amino acids. The germline CDR1 and CDR2 sequences are SGHRS and YFSETQ. The V gene lost 0 bases and the J gene lost 8 bases, with 14 bases spanning the gap. CDR3 DNA: TGCGCCAGCAGCTTGGAGCCGGGGCCTCAGGGCTACACCTTC. Its translation is CASSLEPGPQGYTF.

DNA of the CDR3: TGTGCCAGCAGCTCCCGGTGGGCGGTGGCTAGTAATTCACCCCTCCACTTT. This gives the protein CASSSRWAVASNSPLHF. The V and J genes are TRBV11-2 and TRBJ1-6; D ambiguous. The germline V and J ends were trimmed by 4 bases and 6 bases, with 19 bases remaining between them. This CDR3 has 17 amino acids. Germline V lookup: CDR1 SGHAT, CDR2 FQNNGV.

The chain carries TRBV6-6 and TRBJ2-7, with D possibly being TRBD1 (5 bases). Trimming cost V 2 bases and J 13 bases, with 21 bases left between them. This CDR3 has 14 amino acids. The V gene's germline CDR1 is MNHNY and CDR2 SVGAGI (reference sequence). CDR3 DNA: TGTGCCAGCAGTTACGAGCTTATGGGGCAGGGTGTTTACTTC. Translation gives CASSYELMGQGVYF.

The chain combines TRBV11-2 with TRBJ1-2; the D gene is possibly TRBD1 (5 bases). The germline V and J ends were trimmed by 1 base and 0 bases, with 9 bases remaining between them. CDR3 length: 15 residues. Germline CDR1 and CDR2: SGHAT and FQNNGV. CDR3 sequence (DNA): TGTGCCAGCAGCTTAGGCCTGGGGCCTAACTATGGCTACACCTTC. The encoded protein is CASSLGLGPNYGYTF.

This sequence joins TRBV6-5 and TRBJ2-5; D possibly corresponds to TRBD2 (7 bases). The CDR3 contains 15 residues. Deletions cut 0 bases from V and 9 bases from J, with 17 bases between. From germline, CDR1 is MNHEY and CDR2 SVGAGI. The CDR3 here is CASSYSTGSGLAQYF. Written as DNA, the CDR3 is TGTGCCAGCAGTTACTCGACAGGTAGCGGGTTGGCCCAGTACTTC.

V and J are TRBV7-2 and TRBJ2-3; D is undetermined. CDR3 length equals 14 residues. Germline V lookup: CDR1 SGHTA, CDR2 FQGNSA. Between the trimmed V and J ends, which lost 1 base and 6 bases, there was a span of 11 bases. CDR3 amino acids: CASSLEPVGDTQYF. The CDR3 DNA sequence: TGTGCCAGCAGCTTAGAGCCCGTTGGGGATACGCAGTATTTT. Complete variable domain (other parts from reference TRBV7-2 and TRBJ2-3): GAGVSQSPSNKVTEKGKDVELRCDPISGHTALYWYRQSLGQGLEFLIYFQGNSAPDKSGLPSDRFSAERTGGSVSTLTIQRTQQEDSAVYLCASSLEPVGDTQYFGPGTRLTVL.

V usage is TRBV9 and J usage is TRBJ2-3; TRBD1 agrees at 8 bases. Germline CDR1 SGDLS, CDR2 YYNGEE. V lost 4 bases, J lost 2 bases, and 12 bases stayed unmatched. This CDR3 region has 17 residues. Written as DNA, the CDR3 is TGTGCCAGCAGCCCCACAGGGGGACAGGTAGACACAGATACGCAGTATTTT. Its translation: CASSPTGGQVDTDTQYF.

J is TRBJ2-6 and V is TRBV6-1; no firm D call. V lost 2 bases to trimming and J lost 4 bases, with 15 bases between them. CDR3 length: 17 amino acids. In germline, CDR1 is MNHNS, CDR2 SASEGT. The CDR3 sequence: CASSENAPIAGANVLTF. The CDR3 DNA sequence: TGTGCCAGCAGTGAAAATGCGCCCATCGCAGGGGCCAACGTCCTGACTTTC.

The chain couples TRBV5-4 to TRBJ1-1; 8 nucleotides match TRBD1. Germline V lookup: CDR1 SGHNT, CDR2 YYREEE (reference sequence). V shed 4 bases, J shed 2 bases, and the junction held 7 bases outside the gene matches. This CDR3 is built from 15 residues. The CDR3 is CASSRQGALNTEAFF. The CDR3 DNA sequence: TGTGCCAGCAGCCGTCAGGGGGCTCTTAACACTGAAGCTTTCTTT. The variable domain in full, with the rest retrieved from reference TRBV5-4 and TRBJ1-1, is ETGVTQSPTHLIKTRGQQVTLRCSSQSGHNTVSWYQQALGQGPQFIFQYYREEENGRGNFPPRFSGLQFPNYSSELNVNALELDDSALYLCASSRQGALNTEAFFGQGTRLTVV.

This clone was detected only once. V and J are TRBV3-1 (or the pseudogene TRBV3-2) and TRBJ1-5; D might be TRBD1 (6 bases). Germline values: CDR1 LGHDT, CDR2 YNNKEL (reference sequence). This CDR3 spans 14 amino acids. The V end was cut by 4 bases, the J end by 2 bases, with 9 bases between. In nucleotides, the CDR3 is TGTGCCAGCAGCCCGAGGGGGGGCAATCAGCCCCAGCATTTT. Its translation is CASSPRGGNQPQHF.

CDR3: CASSPSLAGYNEQFF. CDR3 bases: TGTGCCAGCAGTCCGTCCCTAGCGGGTTACAATGAGCAGTTCTTC. The chain uses TRBV6-2 or TRBV6-3 and TRBJ2-1; TRBD2 aligns across 8 bases. This CDR3 comprises 15 residues. J was trimmed by 4 bases and V by 5 bases; bases with no gene match: 7. From germline, CDR1 is MNHEY and CDR2 SVGEGT.

This chain links TRBV7-2 with TRBJ2-2; D is ambiguous. Per germline, CDR1 SGHTA and CDR2 FQGNSA. V was trimmed by 6 bases and J by 6 bases, leaving 17 bases between them. This CDR3 is 15 amino acids long. The CDR3 protein is CASRRDSLAAGELFF. The CDR3 nucleotides are TGTGCCAGCAGACGAGATTCGCTGGCGGCCGGGGAGCTGTTTTTT.

The V call is TRBV11-2, the J call TRBJ2-7; possibly TRBD1 for D (6 bases). CDR1 is SGHAT, CDR2 FQNNGV, per germline. The V end lost 5 bases, the J end lost 0 bases, and 23 bases lay between the germline ends. The CDR3 is made up of 18 amino acids. Here the CDR3 DNA reads TGTGCCAGCAGCCCACAAAGGGGGTCAGGGCCGACCTCCTACGAGCAGTACTTC. Translated, it gives CASSPQRGSGPTSYEQYF.

V usage is TRBV5-1 and J usage is TRBJ2-1, with a tentative D call TRBD2 (6 bases). Trimming shortened V by 1 base and J by 0 bases, and 8 bases separated the two germline ends. Germline V CDR1 and CDR2: SGHRS, YFSETQ. The CDR3 is made up of 15 amino acids. The CDR3 is CASSLMGGSYNEQFF. The CDR3 DNA is TGCGCCAGCAGCTTGATGGGGGGCTCCTACAATGAGCAGTTCTTC.

The chain has TRBV7-7 and TRBJ2-1; 7 nucleotides line up with TRBD1. V lost 4 bases and J lost 7; bases outside the gene matches: 13. CDR3 length: 16 residues. Per germline, CDR1 SSHAT and CDR2 FNYEAQ (reference sequence). The CDR3 sequence is CASSSQPGPGGNEQFF. The CDR3 region has the DNA TGTGCCAGCAGCTCACAGCCGGGTCCAGGGGGAAATGAGCAGTTCTTC.

The rearrangement joins TRBV10-3 to TRBJ1-2; perhaps TRBD1 as D (5 bases). The CDR3 loop spans 10 amino acids. Germline V gives CDR1 ENHRY, CDR2 SYGVKD. V was shortened by 8 bases and J by 6 bases, with 7 bases between the two germline ends. The DNA for the CDR3 is TGTGCCATCCGACAGAATGGCTACACCTTC. Translating gives CAIRQNGYTF.

V and J are TRBV4-3 and TRBJ1-3; D possibly corresponds to TRBD1 (5 bases). Germline V lookup: CDR1 LGHNA, CDR2 YSLEER. This CDR3 is 15 amino acids long. V was cut by 1 base and J by 6 bases, with 13 bases left in between. The CDR3 coding sequence is TGCGCCAGCAGCCAAGGTGGGGTAGGGGCAAACACCATATATTTT. Translated, it gives CASSQGGVGANTIYF.

This clone was seen once. The V call is TRBV30, the J call TRBJ2-5, with D perhaps TRBD2 (6 bases). This CDR3 contains 13 residues. Germline CDR1 reads GTSNPN; CDR2 reads SVGIG (reference sequence). The ends were cut back, 2 bases at V and 2 bases at J, with 9 bases in the middle. CDR3 bases: TGTGCCTGGAGTTTAGCGGTACAAGAGACCCAGTACTTC. The encoded protein is CAWSLAVQETQYF.

The chain couples TRBV6-5 to TRBJ1-4; D is unresolved. V was pared by 3 bases and J by 10 bases, with 6 bases between. This CDR3 region has 11 residues. Germline CDR1 is MNHEY and CDR2 is SVGAGI. The CDR3: CASSYMGKLFF. The DNA of the CDR3 is TGTGCCAGCAGTTATATGGGAAAACTGTTTTTT.

V is TRBV9 and J is TRBJ2-1, with TRBD2 matching over 7 bases. There are 18 residues in the CDR3. The V gene's germline CDR1 is SGDLS and CDR2 YYNGEE. After removal of 0 bases from V and 7 bases from J, the junction contained 16 bases not matched to a gene. DNA for the CDR3: TGTGCCAGCAGCGTAGGAGGGGCGGAGCGGGATTCTGGGAATGAGCAGTTCTTC. It yields the protein CASSVGGAERDSGNEQFF.

The chain couples TRBV24-1 to TRBJ2-3; D could derive from TRBD1 or TRBD2 (5 bases each). With 2 bases removed from V and 4 bases from J, the gap between germline ends came to 18 bases. From germline, CDR1 is KGHDR and CDR2 SFDVKD. CDR3 size: 17 residues. CDR3 sequence: CATSDSGTGLSSDTQYF. As DNA, the CDR3 is TGTGCCACCAGTGATTCAGGGACGGGCTTGAGCTCAGATACGCAGTATTTT.

The genes are TRBV3-1 (or the pseudogene TRBV3-2) and TRBJ2-2; D gene uncertain. Germline V gives CDR1 LGHDT, CDR2 YNNKEL (reference sequence). This CDR3 has 14 residues. V was cut by 3 bases and J by 1 base, with 6 bases left in between. This chain's CDR3 is CASSQNKNTGELFF. CDR3 nucleotides: TGTGCCAGCAGCCAGAACAAGAACACCGGGGAGCTGTTTTTT.

This clone is a singleton in its sample. The chain combines TRBV12-3 or TRBV12-4 with TRBJ1-1, with D hard to call. V was trimmed by 4 bases and J by 1 base, leaving 7 bases between them. The CDR3 runs 13 residues. CDR3 DNA: TGTGCCAGCAGTTATAACAGGAACACTGAAGCTTTCTTT. Its protein is CASSYNRNTEAFF.

The chain carries TRBV5-1 and TRBJ1-1, with D possibly matching TRBD1 (6 bases). The germline gives CDR1 SGHRS, CDR2 YFSETQ. The CDR3 is made up of 17 amino acids. V was trimmed by 4 bases and J by 0 bases, leaving 19 bases between them. CDR3 region: CASSPRGATGLNTEAFF. Written as DNA, the CDR3 is TGCGCCAGCAGCCCACGAGGGGCGACAGGTCTGAACACTGAAGCTTTCTTT.

In its sample, this clone was seen a few times. The chain joins TRBV7-6 to TRBJ2-7, with D tentatively TRBD2 (5 bases). Germline loops: CDR1 SGHVS, CDR2 FNYEAQ. The CDR3 consists of 14 residues. V lost 6 bases and J 6 bases, leaving 18 bases between the germline ends. The CDR3: CASSRPGYQSEQYF. The CDR3, as DNA: TGTGCCAGCAGTCGACCGGGATATCAATCCGAGCAGTACTTC.

Only one count was recorded for this clone. The V and J genes are TRBV5-1 and TRBJ1-4; D possibly corresponds to TRBD1 (5 bases). Germline V gives CDR1 SGHRS, CDR2 YFSETQ. Trimming removed 6 bases at V and 4 bases at J, with 16 bases between. The CDR3 length is 15 residues. For the CDR3, the DNA is TGCGCCAGCACCCTTGGCGGGGCCTATAATGAAAAACTGTTTTTT. Its translation: CASTLGGAYNEKLFF.